This T cell receptor (beta chain) is from a study of early T cells in non-severe SARS-CoV-2 infection. Whole-study context: The study sequenced bulk RNA from unsorted whole blood, with chains unpaired.

Unique molecular identifiers were attached to individual cDNA molecules. Each CDR3 protein gets one entry after TCRdb re-called the 5' RACE reads with MiXCR. The sample records about 90,000 distinct CDR3 sequences, roughly 12% being singletons. Study conclusions and caveats: VDJdb matching, biased toward anti-spike CD8 responses, missed private and CD4 specificities.

Germline values: CDR1 KGHSH, CDR2 LQKENI. The trim removed 4 bases at V and 5 bases at J, leaving 12 bases unmatched. The CDR3 consists of 16 residues. This clonotype was seen only a few times. As yet, its antigen is unknown. Sample: whole blood, taken at baseline. The V gene is TRBV18, the J gene TRBJ2-7; 9 nucleotides align to TRBD1. This receptor was identified in an adult who was a healthcare worker with PCR-confirmed SARS-CoV-2 infection or an uninfected control (not recorded which). The CDR3 DNA reads as TGTGCCAGCTCACTCCAGGTGACAGGGGGAGTCGACGAGCAGTACTTC. It codes for CASSLQVTGGVDEQYF.